The clone carrying this T cell receptor beta chain was seen only once. Its antigen is not known. Assay used: immunoSEQ multiplex PCR; TCRdb lists only in-frame clones, some missing. The sample includes approximately 67,000 clones, 80% to 90% of them seen just once. The data were obtained in a study of T cell responses to AZD1222 COVID-19 vaccine. Study-level results: Baseline antibody screening turned up just a handful of seropositive AZD1222 recipients. Donors skewed white British and female; clonal diversity was possibly underestimated. Regions 160-218 and 743-854 dominated among vaccine-associated CD4 TCRs spanning spike. Sampled repertoires all dated from after the peak T cell response.

Germline V CDR1 and CDR2: SGHNT, YENEEA. The CDR3 has 13 amino acids. Deletions cut 0 bases from V and 3 bases from J, with 6 bases between. The sequencing here drew on peripheral blood, taken 28 days after the second AZD1222 dose. V usage is TRBV11-3 and J usage is TRBJ2-7; D gene uncertain. The TCR originated in an adult who received the AZD1222 COVID-19 vaccine. This CDR3 reads CASSLEKGYEQYF. The CDR3 DNA sequence: TGTGCCAGCAGCTTAGAGAAGGGCTACGAGCAGTACTTC.